Reported below is one T cell receptor beta chain. V was clipped by 4 bases and J by 0 bases, with 11 bases between them. Germline assignment: CDR1 SGHDN and CDR2 FVKESK. The CDR3 has 15 residues. In the source study's methods: Reference gene primer amplification in the assay estimated nucleated cell counts. Assay used: immunoSEQ multiplex PCR; TCRdb lists only in-frame clones, some missing. V and J calls and clone size are given by that table; D and trimming were obtained from the DNA. The repertoire holds approximately 300,000 clones, 85% seen once, with under 2% in the top ten. The study assigned cohorts using participant-reported clinical history. All exposed participants met a person with COVID-19 within 2 weeks before entering the study. The data originate from a study of blood T cell repertoires in COVID-19. At the level of the study: Material from acute and convalescent COVID-19 was sourced from the United States, Italy and Spain.

The sequence was collected from a woman aged 25 to 39 who had been exposed to COVID-19. V usage is TRBV14 and J usage is TRBJ2-3; D perhaps matches TRBD2 (6 bases). The sample was PBMCs or T cells enriched from blood (not recorded which). For the CDR3, the DNA is TGTGCCAGCAGCCCTCTAGCGACTAGCACAGATACGCAGTATTTT. It yields the protein CASSPLATSTDTQYF.